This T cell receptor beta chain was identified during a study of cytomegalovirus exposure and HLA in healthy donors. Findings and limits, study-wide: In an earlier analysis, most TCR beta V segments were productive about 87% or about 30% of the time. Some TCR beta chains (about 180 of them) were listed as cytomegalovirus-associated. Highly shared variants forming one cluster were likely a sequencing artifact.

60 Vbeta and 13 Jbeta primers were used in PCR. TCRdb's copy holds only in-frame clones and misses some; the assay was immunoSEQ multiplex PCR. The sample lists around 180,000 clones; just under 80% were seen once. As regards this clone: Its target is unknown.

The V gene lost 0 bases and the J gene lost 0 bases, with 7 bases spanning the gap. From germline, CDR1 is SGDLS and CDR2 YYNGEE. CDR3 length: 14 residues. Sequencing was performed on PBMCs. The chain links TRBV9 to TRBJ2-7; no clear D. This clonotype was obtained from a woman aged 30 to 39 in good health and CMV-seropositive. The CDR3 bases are TGTGCCAGCAGCGTAGCACGGGTCTCCTACGAGCAGTACTTC. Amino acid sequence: CASSVARVSYEQYF.